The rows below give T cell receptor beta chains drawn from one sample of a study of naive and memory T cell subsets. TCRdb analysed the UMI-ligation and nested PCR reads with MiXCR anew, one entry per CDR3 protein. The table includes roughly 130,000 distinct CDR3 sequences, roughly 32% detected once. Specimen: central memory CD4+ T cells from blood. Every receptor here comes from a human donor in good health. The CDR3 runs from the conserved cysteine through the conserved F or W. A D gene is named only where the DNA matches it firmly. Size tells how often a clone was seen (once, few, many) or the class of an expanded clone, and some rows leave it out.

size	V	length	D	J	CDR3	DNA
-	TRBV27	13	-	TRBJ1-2	CASSFSRDYGYTF	TGTGCCAGCAGTTTTTCCAGAGACTATGGCTACACCTTC
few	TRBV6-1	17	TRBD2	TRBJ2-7	CASSGPSGSGLFSEQYF	TGTGCCAGCAGTGGTCCTAGCGGGAGCGGCCTTTTTTCCGAGCAGTACTTC
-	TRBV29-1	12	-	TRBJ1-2	CSVETQIYGYTF	TGCAGCGTTGAAACACAGATTTATGGCTACACCTTC
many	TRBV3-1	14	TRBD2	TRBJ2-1	CASKGLARSGEQFF	TGTGCCAGCAAGGGACTAGCGAGATCCGGTGAGCAGTTCTTC
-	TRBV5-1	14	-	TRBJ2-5	CASSLGAAVETQYF	TGCGCCAGCAGCTTGGGTGCGGCCGTGGAGACCCAGTACTTC
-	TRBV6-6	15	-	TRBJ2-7	CASYPGQGSSYEQYF	TGTGCCAGTTACCCGGGGCAGGGCAGCTCCTACGAGCAGTACTTC
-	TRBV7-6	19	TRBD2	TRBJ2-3	CASSPRPLLAASSTDTQYF	TGTGCCAGCAGCCCCCGCCCCCTTCTAGCGGCAAGTAGCACAGATACGCAGTATTTT
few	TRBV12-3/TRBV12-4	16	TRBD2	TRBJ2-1	CASVLNSGTSRLEQFF	TGTGCCAGCGTTTTGAACTCCGGGACTAGTCGTCTTGAGCAGTTCTTC
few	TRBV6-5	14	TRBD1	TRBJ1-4	CASSRQGGNEKLFF	TGTGCCAGCTCTCGACAGGGGGGGAATGAAAAACTGTTTTTT
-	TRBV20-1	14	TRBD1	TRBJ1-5	CSASRQGGNQPQHF	TGCAGTGCTAGCCGACAGGGAGGGAATCAGCCCCAGCATTTT
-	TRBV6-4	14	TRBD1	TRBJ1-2	CASRDQGEAGGYTF	TGTGCCAGCAGAGACCAGGGGGAAGCAGGGGGCTACACCTTC
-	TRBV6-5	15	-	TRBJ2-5	CASRPHGTSPETQYF	TGTGCCAGCAGGCCCCATGGCACTAGCCCAGAGACCCAGTACTTC
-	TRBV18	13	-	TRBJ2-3	CASAGRSTDTQYF	TGTGCCAGCGCCGGGAGAAGCACAGATACGCAGTATTTT
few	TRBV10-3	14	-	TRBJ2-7	CAISMGRDSYEQYF	TGTGCCATCAGTATGGGACGGGACTCCTACGAGCAGTACTTC
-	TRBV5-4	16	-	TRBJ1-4	CASSPLPGRANEKLFF	TGTGCCAGCAGCCCTCTCCCGGGACGTGCTAATGAAAAACTGTTTTTT
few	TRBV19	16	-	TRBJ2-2	CASSTYNRENTGELFF	TGTGCCAGTAGTACGTATAACAGGGAGAACACCGGGGAGCTGTTTTTT
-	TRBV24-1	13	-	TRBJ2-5	CATSPPGSRAQYF	TGTGCCACCAGTCCTCCCGGTTCAAGGGCCCAGTACTTC
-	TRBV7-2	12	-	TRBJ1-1	CASSWQTGRAFF	TGTGCCAGCAGCTGGCAGACAGGTCGCGCTTTCTTT
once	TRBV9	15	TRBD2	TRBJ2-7	CASSVEAGLVSEQYF	TGTGCCAGCAGCGTAGAAGCGGGACTCGTAAGCGAGCAGTACTTC
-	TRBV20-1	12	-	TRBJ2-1	CSALGTYNEQFF	TGCAGTGCTCTCGGCACCTACAATGAGCAGTTCTTC
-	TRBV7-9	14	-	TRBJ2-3	CASSLDRDTDTQYF	TGTGCCAGCAGCTTGGACAGAGACACAGATACGCAGTATTTT
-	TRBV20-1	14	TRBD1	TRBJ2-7	CSALEGQGVYEQYF	TGCAGTGCTCTAGAGGGACAGGGTGTGTACGAGCAGTACTTC
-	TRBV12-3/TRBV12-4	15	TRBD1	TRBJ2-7	CASSLALRGLYEQYF	TGTGCCAGCAGTTTAGCCCTAAGGGGGCTTTACGAGCAGTACTTC
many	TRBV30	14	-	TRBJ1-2	CAWSQQARVDGYTF	TGTGCCTGGAGTCAGCAGGCCCGGGTGGATGGCTACACCTTC
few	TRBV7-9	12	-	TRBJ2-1	CASSLEASAGFF	TGTGCCAGCAGCTTAGAAGCTTCTGCTGGGTTCTTC
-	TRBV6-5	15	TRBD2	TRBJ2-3	CASSYAAGGVDTQYF	TGTGCCAGCAGTTACGCGGCGGGAGGGGTAGATACGCAGTATTTT
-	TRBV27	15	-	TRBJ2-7	CASSLSGQSSYEQYF	TGTGCCAGCAGTTTATCCGGACAGAGCTCCTACGAGCAGTACTTC
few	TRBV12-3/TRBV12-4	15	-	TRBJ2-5	CASSLDRRGQETQYF	TGTGCCAGCAGTTTAGACAGACGGGGCCAAGAGACCCAGTACTTC
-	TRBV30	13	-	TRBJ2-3	CAWSQALTDTQYF	TGTGCCTGGAGTCAGGCCCTCACAGATACGCAGTATTTT
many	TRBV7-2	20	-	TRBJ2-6	CASVSRADSPMGSGANVLTF	TGTGCCAGCGTATCCCGGGCGGACAGTCCTATGGGCTCTGGGGCCAACGTCCTGACTTTC
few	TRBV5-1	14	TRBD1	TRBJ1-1	CASMVRQGNTEAFF	TGCGCCAGCATGGTGAGACAGGGGAACACTGAAGCTTTCTTT
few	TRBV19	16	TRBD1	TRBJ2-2	CASSIKGQGTNGELFF	TGTGCCAGTAGTATTAAGGGACAGGGTACGAACGGGGAGCTGTTTTTT
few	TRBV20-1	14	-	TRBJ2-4	CSATGVIAKNIQYF	TGCAGTGCTACAGGGGTTATTGCCAAAAACATTCAGTACTTC
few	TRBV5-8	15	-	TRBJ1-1	CASSSAWQGRFEAFF	TGTGCCAGCAGCTCCGCCTGGCAAGGAAGGTTTGAAGCTTTCTTT
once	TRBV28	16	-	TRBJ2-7	CASSLQSTGSSYEQYF	TGTGCCAGCAGTTTACAGTCGACAGGATCGTCCTACGAGCAGTACTTC
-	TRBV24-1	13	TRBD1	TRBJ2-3	CATRGQYTDTQYF	TGTGCCACCAGGGGACAGTACACAGATACGCAGTATTTT
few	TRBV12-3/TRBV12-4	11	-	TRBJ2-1	CASSLEDEQFF	TGTGCCAGCAGTTTAGAGGACGAGCAGTTCTTC
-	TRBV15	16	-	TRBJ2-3	CATSRYSGQSTDTQYF	TGTGCCACCAGCAGATATTCCGGACAGAGCACAGATACGCAGTATTTT
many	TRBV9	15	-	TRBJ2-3	CASSVGVSEADTQYF	TGTGCCAGCAGCGTAGGGGTTAGCGAGGCAGATACGCAGTATTTT
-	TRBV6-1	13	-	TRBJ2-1	CASMIPAGNEQFF	TGTGCCAGCATGATCCCAGCTGGAAATGAGCAGTTCTTC
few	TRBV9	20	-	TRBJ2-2	CASSVGAGTGPWRNTGELFF	TGTGCCAGCAGCGTAGGGGCCGGGACCGGGCCTTGGCGGAACACCGGGGAGCTGTTTTTT
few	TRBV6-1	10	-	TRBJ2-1	CASRLTEQFF	TGTGCCAGCAGGTTGACAGAGCAGTTCTTC
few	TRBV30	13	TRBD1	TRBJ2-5	CAWRGQGRETQYF	TGTGCCTGGAGAGGACAGGGTCGGGAGACCCAGTACTTC
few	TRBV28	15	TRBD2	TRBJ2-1	CASSLGTSGTNEQFF	TGTGCCAGCAGTTTGGGGACGAGCGGGACCAATGAGCAGTTCTTC
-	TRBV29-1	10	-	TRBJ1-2	CSVDEDGYTF	TGCAGCGTTGATGAGGATGGCTACACCTTC
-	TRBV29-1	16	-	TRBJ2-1	CSVDGSGGSSYNEQFF	TGCAGCGTTGATGGCTCCGGCGGTAGCTCCTACAATGAGCAGTTCTTC
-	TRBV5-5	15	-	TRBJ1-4	CASSLAAGRNEKLFF	TGTGCCAGCAGCTTGGCCGCAGGGAGAAATGAAAAACTGTTTTTT
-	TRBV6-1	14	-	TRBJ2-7	CASRLRTPSYEQYF	TGTGCCAGCAGGCTGAGGACGCCGTCCTACGAGCAGTACTTC
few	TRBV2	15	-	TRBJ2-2	CASRGSTGVAGELFF	TGTGCCAGCAGGGGCTCGACAGGTGTGGCCGGGGAGCTGTTTTTT
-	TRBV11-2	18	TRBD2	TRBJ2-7	CASSLGVLAGGSSYEQYF	TGTGCCAGCAGCTTAGGAGTGCTAGCGGGAGGAAGTTCCTACGAGCAGTACTTC
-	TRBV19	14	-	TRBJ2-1	CASSQNIGTDEQFF	TGTGCCAGTAGTCAGAACATCGGGACCGATGAGCAGTTCTTC